The source of this T cell receptor (beta chain) is a study of T cell repertoires in cytomegalovirus infection. Overall study: Carrying CMV and the relevant HLA type showed in public TCR beta signatures.

Trimming left V 0 bases short and J 5 bases short, with 11 bases between. The CDR3 has 14 residues. The germline V gene encodes CDR1 SGHRS and CDR2 YFSETQ. Concerning this clonotype: What it recognizes is unknown.

TCRdb reprocessed the reads with MiXCR, giving one entry per CDR3 protein. The sample includes hundreds of thousands of distinct CDR3 sequences, approximately 40% of them seen just once. This sequence was found in a human donor in good health (CMV status not recorded). Some clones in this sample may be carry-over from other donors' samples. The chain links TRBV5-1 to TRBJ1-1, with D hard to call. The starting material was cultured PBMCs, obtained from culture after CMV antigen stimulation. CDR3 residues: CASSLEPAETEAFF. CDR3 DNA: TGCGCCAGCAGCTTGGAACCGGCGGAGACTGAAGCTTTCTTT.